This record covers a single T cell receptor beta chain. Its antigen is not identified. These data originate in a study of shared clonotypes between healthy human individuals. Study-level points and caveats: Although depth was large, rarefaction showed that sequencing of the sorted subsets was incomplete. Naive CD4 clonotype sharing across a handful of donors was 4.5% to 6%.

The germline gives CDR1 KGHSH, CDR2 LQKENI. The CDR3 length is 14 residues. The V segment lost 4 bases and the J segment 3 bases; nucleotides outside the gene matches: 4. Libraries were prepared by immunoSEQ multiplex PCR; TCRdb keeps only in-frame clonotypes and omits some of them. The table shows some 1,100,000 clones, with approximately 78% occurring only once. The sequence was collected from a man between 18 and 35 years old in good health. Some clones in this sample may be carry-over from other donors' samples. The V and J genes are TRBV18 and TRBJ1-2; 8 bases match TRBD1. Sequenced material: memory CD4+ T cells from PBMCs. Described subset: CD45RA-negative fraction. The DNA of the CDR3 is TGTGCCAGCTCACTGCCAGGGGGCGACTATGGCTACACCTTC. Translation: CASSLPGGDYGYTF. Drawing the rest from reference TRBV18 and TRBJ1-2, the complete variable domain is NAGVMQNPRHLVRRRGQEARLRCSPMKGHSHVYWYRQLPEEGLKFMVYLQKENIIDESGMPKERFSAEFPKEGPSILRIQQVVRGDSAAYFCASSLPGGDYGYTFGSGTRLTVV.